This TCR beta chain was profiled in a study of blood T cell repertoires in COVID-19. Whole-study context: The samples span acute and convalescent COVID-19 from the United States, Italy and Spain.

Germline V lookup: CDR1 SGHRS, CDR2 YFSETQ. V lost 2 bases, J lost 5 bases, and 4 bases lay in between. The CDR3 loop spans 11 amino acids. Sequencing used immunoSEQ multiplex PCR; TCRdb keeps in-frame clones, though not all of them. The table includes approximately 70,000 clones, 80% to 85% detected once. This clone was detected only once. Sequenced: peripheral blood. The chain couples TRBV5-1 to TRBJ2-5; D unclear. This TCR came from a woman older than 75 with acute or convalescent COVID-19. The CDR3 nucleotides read TGCGCCAGCAGCTTCTCCGAGACCCAGTACTTC. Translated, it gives CASSFSETQYF.